A selection of T cell receptor beta chains follows, all from one sample in a study of control samples from healthy donors and cancer patients. Sequencing used immunoSEQ multiplex PCR; TCRdb keeps in-frame clones, though not all of them. The top ten hold 5% to 7% of the sample, which has roughly 370,000 clones, 75% to 95% seen once. Sequencing input: PBMCs. These receptor sequences come from a man aged 40-49 years with head and neck cancer. Each CDR3 is given with its conserved first and last residue. The D gene is left open where the match is weak.

J gene	V gene	D gene	CDR3 protein	CDR3 DNA
TRBJ1-1	TRBV15	-	CATSRDYRLGLPGGEAFF	TGTGCCACCAGCAGAGATTACCGATTGGGACTCCCTGGCGGTGAAGCTTTCTTT
TRBJ1-5	TRBV7-2	-	CASSGTLSYQPQHF	TGTGCCAGTTCCGGGACCCTAAGTTATCAGCCCCAGCATTTT
TRBJ2-5	TRBV27	-	CPPEGVETQYF	TGCCCCCCCGAGGGTGTAGAGACCCAGTACTTC
TRBJ2-7	TRBV4-2	-	CASSQDRDAGYEQYF	TGTGCCAGCAGCCAAGACCGGGACGCTGGTTACGAGCAGTACTTC
TRBJ2-4	TRBV7-3	TRBD2	CASSSSGEGVIQYF	TGTGCCAGCAGCTCTAGCGGGGAAGGTGTCATTCAGTACTTC
TRBJ1-3	TRBV5-5	-	CASSLTQISDTIYF	TGTGCCAGCAGCTTGACTCAGATTTCGGACACCATATATTTT
TRBJ2-1	TRBV5-1	-	CASSEAGSYNEQFF	TGCGCCAGCAGTGAGGCGGGATCGTACAATGAGCAGTTCTTC
TRBJ1-5	TRBV21-1	-	CASSLSTGTGNQPQHF	TGTGCCAGCAGCCTATCGACTGGGACGGGGAATCAGCCCCAGCATTTT
TRBJ2-1	TRBV7-9	-	CASSVFNAFDNEQFF	TGTGCCAGCAGCGTCTTTAATGCATTTGACAATGAGCAGTTCTTC
TRBJ1-1	TRBV19	TRBD1	CASIVDRDSTEAFF	TGTGCCAGTATAGTTGACAGGGACTCTACTGAAGCTTTCTTT
TRBJ2-2	TRBV7-3	TRBD2	CASSLQAGANTGELFF	TGTGCCAGCAGCTTACAGGCGGGGGCGAACACCGGGGAGCTGTTTTTT
TRBJ1-5	TRBV10-3	-	CAIRGGASNQPQHF	TGTGCCATCAGGGGGGGGGCTAGCAATCAGCCCCAGCATTTT
TRBJ2-5	TRBV27	-	CASRVTGTQETQYF	TGTGCCAGCAGAGTGACAGGAACTCAAGAGACCCAGTACTTC
TRBJ1-5	TRBV19	-	CAANQPQHF	TGTGCCGCCAATCAGCCCCAGCATTTT
TRBJ1-5	TRBV4-2	-	CASSQDYRGYQPQHF	TGTGCCAGCAGCCAAGATTACAGAGGTTATCAGCCCCAGCATTTT
TRBJ1-5	TRBV18	-	CASSPTGNQPQHF	TGTGCCAGCTCACCCACGGGGAATCAGCCCCAGCATTTT
TRBJ2-7	TRBV6-5	-	CASRAGGTPSYEQYF	TGTGCCAGCAGGGCGGGCGGGACTCCATCCTACGAGCAGTACTTC
TRBJ2-2	TRBV12-3/TRBV12-4	-	CASSFKRTGELFF	TGTGCCAGCAGCTTTAAGCGCACCGGGGAGCTGTTTTTT
TRBJ2-1	TRBV19	TRBD2	CASSIARGGNLSIYNEQFF	TGTGCCAGTAGTATAGCCCGCGGGGGAAACCTATCAATCTACAATGAGCAGTTCTTC
TRBJ2-3	TRBV27	TRBD2	CASSGPGLAGRQAGDTQYF	TGTGCCAGCAGTGGCCCGGGACTAGCGGGGAGGCAGGCGGGCGATACGCAGTATTTT
TRBJ2-7	TRBV28	-	CASSLRWYEQYF	TGTGCCAGCAGTTTAAGGTGGTACGAGCAGTACTTC